This record looks at one TCR beta chain sequence and its context. Germline V gene data show CDR1 as MNHEY and CDR2 as SMNVEV (reference sequence). Trimming cost V 4 bases and J 4 bases; bases outside gene matches: 9. The CDR3 covers 15 residues. The sample originates from a study of T cell changes during pregnancy in multiple sclerosis. Profiling relied on immunoSEQ multiplex PCR, and the TCRdb table lists in-frame clones only, not all of them. The table has tens of thousands of clones, approximately 91% seen once. The clonotype was recovered from a female donor in good health, enrolled as a control in a pregnancy study. The sequencing used peripheral blood, collected in the second trimester of pregnancy. The gene calls are TRBV27 and TRBJ1-1, with 7 positions matching TRBD1. CDR3 amino acids: CASSWDSSMSTEAFF. The CDR3 DNA reads TGTGCCAGCAGTTGGGACAGCTCCATGAGCACTGAAGCTTTCTTT.